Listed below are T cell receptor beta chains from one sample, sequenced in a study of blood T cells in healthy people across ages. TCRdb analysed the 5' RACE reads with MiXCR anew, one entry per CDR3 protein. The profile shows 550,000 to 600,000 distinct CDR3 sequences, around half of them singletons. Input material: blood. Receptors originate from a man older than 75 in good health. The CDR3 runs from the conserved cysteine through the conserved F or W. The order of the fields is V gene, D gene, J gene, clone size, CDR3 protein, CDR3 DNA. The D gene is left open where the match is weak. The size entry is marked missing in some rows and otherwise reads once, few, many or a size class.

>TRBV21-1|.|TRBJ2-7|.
CASSKVRDRGPSNSYEQYF
TGTGCCAGCAGCAAAGTACGAGACAGGGGGCCCTCAAACTCCTACGAGCAGTACTTC
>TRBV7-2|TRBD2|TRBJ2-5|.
CASSSYSSGGKETQYF
TGTGCCAGCAGCTCCTACTCTAGCGGGGGTAAAGAGACCCAGTACTTC
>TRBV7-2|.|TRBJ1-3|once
CASSLVSGRGYGNTIYF
TGTGCCAGCAGCTTGGTCTCCGGCAGGGGATATGGAAACACCATATATTTT
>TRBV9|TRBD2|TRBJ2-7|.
CASSEGLAAPYEQYF
TGTGCCAGCAGCGAGGGACTAGCGGCTCCCTACGAGCAGTACTTC
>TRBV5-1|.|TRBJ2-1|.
CASSLDGGSYSEQFF
TGCGCCAGCAGCTTGGACGGCGGATCCTACAGTGAGCAGTTCTTC
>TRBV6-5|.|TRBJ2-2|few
CASSYSENTGELFF
TGTGCCAGCAGTTACTCGGAGAACACCGGGGAGCTGTTTTTT
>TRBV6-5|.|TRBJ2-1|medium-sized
CASRQDYGGDEQFF
TGTGCCAGCAGGCAGGACTACGGCGGGGATGAGCAGTTCTTC
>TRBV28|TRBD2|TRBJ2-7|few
CASTRGGLAGYEQYF
TGTGCCAGCACCAGAGGGGGACTAGCAGGTTACGAGCAGTACTTC
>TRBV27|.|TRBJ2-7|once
CASSLSVGLSPYEQYF
TGTGCCAGCAGTTTATCGGTGGGATTATCTCCCTACGAGCAGTACTTC
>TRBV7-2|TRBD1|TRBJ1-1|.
CASRWDSRDTEAFF
TGTGCCAGCAGATGGGACAGCCGAGACACTGAAGCTTTCTTT
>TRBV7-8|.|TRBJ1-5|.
CASSRGLQGRQPQHF
TGTGCCAGCAGCCGAGGGCTACAGGGTCGTCAGCCCCAGCATTTT
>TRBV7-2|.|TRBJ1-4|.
CASSPSGLTNEKLFF
TGTGCCAGCAGCCCAAGCGGGTTGACTAATGAAAAACTGTTTTTT
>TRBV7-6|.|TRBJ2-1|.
CASSYPGSYNERFF
TGTGCCAGCAGCTACCCAGGGTCCTACAATGAGCGGTTCTTC
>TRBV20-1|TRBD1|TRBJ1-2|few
CSATQRLGTGGVGYTF
TGCAGTGCTACGCAGAGGTTGGGGACAGGGGGAGTTGGCTACACCTTC
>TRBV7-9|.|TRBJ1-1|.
CANSLDFQTEAFF
TGTGCCAACAGCTTAGACTTCCAAACTGAAGCTTTCTTT
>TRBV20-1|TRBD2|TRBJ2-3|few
CSARAGDKQYF
TGCAGTGCCAGAGCGGGAGACAAGCAGTATTTT
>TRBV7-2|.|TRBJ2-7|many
CASSLGQGRYEQYF
TGTGCCAGCAGCTTAGGTCAGGGGAGGTACGAGCAGTACTTC
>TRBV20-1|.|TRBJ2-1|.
CSMLQGPGVFSDEQFF
TGCAGTATGCTGCAGGGGCCAGGGGTTTTTTCTGATGAGCAGTTCTTC
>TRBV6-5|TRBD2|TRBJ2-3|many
CASSFSGRTDTQYF
TGTGCCAGCAGTTTTAGCGGGAGGACAGATACGCAGTATTTT
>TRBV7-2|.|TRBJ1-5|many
CASSLAPDQPQHF
TGTGCCAGCAGCTTAGCTCCCGACCAGCCCCAGCATTTT
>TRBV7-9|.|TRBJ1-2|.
CASSPPGNNYGYTF
TGTGCCAGCAGCCCGCCGGGAAACAACTATGGCTACACCTTC
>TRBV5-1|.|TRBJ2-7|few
CASSLVTTYEQYF
TGCGCCAGCAGCTTGGTGACTACCTACGAGCAGTACTTC
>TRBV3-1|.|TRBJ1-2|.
CASSQAGRVGHYGYTF
TGTGCCAGCAGCCAAGCAGGGCGCGTCGGACACTATGGCTACACCTTC
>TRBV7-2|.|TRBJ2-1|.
CASSASVLNEQFF
TGTGCCAGCTCTGCTAGCGTCCTCAATGAGCAGTTCTTC
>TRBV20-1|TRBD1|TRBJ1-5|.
CSAREGQSTIQHF
TGCAGTGCTAGGGAGGGACAGTCGACGATCCAGCATTTT
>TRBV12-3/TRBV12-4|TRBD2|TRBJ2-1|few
CASSFVETSGIPQFF
TGTGCCAGCAGTTTCGTCGAGACTAGCGGGATACCGCAGTTCTTC
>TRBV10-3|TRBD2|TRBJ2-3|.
CAIRGGREATDTQYF
TGTGCCATCAGGGGGGGGCGGGAGGCCACAGATACGCAGTATTTT
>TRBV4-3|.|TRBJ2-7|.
CASSQSGTNHYEQYF
TGCGCCAGCAGCCAGTCCGGGACGAACCACTACGAGCAGTACTTC
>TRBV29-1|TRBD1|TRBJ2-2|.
CSARDSSTGELFF
TGCAGCGCTCGGGACAGCAGTACCGGGGAGCTGTTTTTT
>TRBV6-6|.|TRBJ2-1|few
CASRQLSGDYNEQFF
TGTGCCAGCAGACAACTGTCGGGGGACTACAATGAGCAGTTCTTC
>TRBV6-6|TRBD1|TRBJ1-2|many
CASSYPYRGYYGYTF
TGTGCCAGCAGTTACCCCTACAGGGGGTACTATGGCTACACCTTC
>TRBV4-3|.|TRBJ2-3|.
CASSEGRASTDTQYF
TGCGCCAGCAGTGAGGGACGAGCGAGCACAGATACGCAGTATTTT
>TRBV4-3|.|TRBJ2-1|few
CASSRNFNEQFF
TGCGCCAGCAGCCGGAATTTCAATGAGCAGTTCTTC
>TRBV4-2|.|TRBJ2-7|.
CASSPDTSLSYEQYF
TGTGCCAGCAGCCCAGACACGTCTCTCTCCTACGAGCAGTACTTC
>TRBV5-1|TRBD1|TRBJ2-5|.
CASSVYVTGALQETQYF
TGCGCCAGCAGCGTTTACGTAACAGGGGCCCTCCAAGAGACCCAGTACTTC
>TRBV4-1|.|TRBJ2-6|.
CASSQELKRQDRGANVLTF
TGCGCCAGCAGCCAAGAATTGAAAAGACAGGATCGTGGGGCCAACGTCCTGACTTTC
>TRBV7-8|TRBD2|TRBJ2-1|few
CASSFGGRTNEQFF
TGTGCCAGCAGCTTCGGCGGGAGGACTAATGAGCAGTTCTTC
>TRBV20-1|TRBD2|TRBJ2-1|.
CSARTSGNYNEQFF
TGCAGTGCGAGGACTAGCGGCAATTACAATGAGCAGTTCTTC
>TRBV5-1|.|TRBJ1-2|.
CASSSMGGDYGYTF
TGCGCCAGCAGCTCCATGGGAGGGGACTATGGCTACACCTTC
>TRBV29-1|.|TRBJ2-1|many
CSVSDSLSYNELFF
TGCAGCGTTTCTGACAGCCTCTCCTACAATGAGCTGTTCTTC
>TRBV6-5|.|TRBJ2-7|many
CASSYDRAYEQYF
TGTGCCAGCAGTTACGACAGAGCATACGAGCAGTACTTC
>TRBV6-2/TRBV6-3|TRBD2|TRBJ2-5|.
CASSYTSGSVETQYF
TGTGCCAGCAGTTACACTAGCGGGAGTGTGGAGACCCAGTACTTC
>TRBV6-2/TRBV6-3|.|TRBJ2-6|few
CASSYSLGANVLTF
TGTGCCAGCAGTTACTCCCTTGGGGCCAACGTCCTGACTTTC
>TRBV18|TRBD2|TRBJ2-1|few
CASSTPGLAGAIYEQFF
TGTGCCAGCTCGACTCCGGGACTAGCGGGAGCGATCTATGAGCAGTTCTTC
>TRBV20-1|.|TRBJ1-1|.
CSARGQANTEAFF
TGCAGTGCTAGGGGGCAAGCGAACACTGAAGCTTTCTTT
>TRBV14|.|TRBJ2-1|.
CASSQVWNEQFF
TGTGCCAGCAGCCAAGTTTGGAATGAGCAGTTCTTC
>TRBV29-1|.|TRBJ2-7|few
CSVRLDGYEQYF
TGCAGCGTCCGACTCGATGGGTACGAGCAGTACTTC
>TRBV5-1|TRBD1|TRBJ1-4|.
CASSLAGTGSTQGLFF
TGCGCCAGCAGCTTGGCCGGGACAGGGTCGACGCAGGGACTGTTTTTT
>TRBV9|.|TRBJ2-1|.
CASSVGGWREQFF
TGTGCCAGCAGCGTAGGCGGTTGGCGGGAGCAGTTCTTC
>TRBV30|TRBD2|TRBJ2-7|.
CAWSEAGKYEQYF
TGTGCCTGGAGTGAAGCGGGAAAATACGAGCAGTACTTC
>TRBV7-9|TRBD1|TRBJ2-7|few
CASSSQTPGTGGSLYEQYF
TGTGCCAGCAGCTCCCAAACTCCCGGGACAGGGGGCTCTTTGTACGAGCAGTACTTC
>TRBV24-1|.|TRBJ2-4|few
CATSDSGRGNIQYF
TGTGCCACCAGTGATTCGGGACGGGGAAACATTCAGTACTTC
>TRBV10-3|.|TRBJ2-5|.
CAISESLGVEETQYF
TGTGCCATCAGTGAGTCCTTGGGGGTCGAAGAGACCCAGTACTTC
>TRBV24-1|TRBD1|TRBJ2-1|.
CATMGQDYNEQFF
TGTGCCACCATGGGACAGGACTACAATGAGCAGTTCTTC
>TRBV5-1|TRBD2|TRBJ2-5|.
CASSAGGRPSETQYF
TGCGCCAGCTCAGCGGGGGGGCGGCCGTCGGAGACCCAGTACTTC
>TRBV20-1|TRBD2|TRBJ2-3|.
CSASHLTSGSADTQYF
TGCAGTGCTAGTCATTTAACTAGCGGGAGCGCAGATACGCAGTATTTT
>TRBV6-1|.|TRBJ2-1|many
CASSEPNRDNEQFF
TGTGCCAGCAGTGAACCCAACAGGGATAATGAGCAGTTCTTC
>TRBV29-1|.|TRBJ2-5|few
CSVENTGREQYF
TGCAGCGTTGAAAATACAGGGAGGGAGCAGTACTTC